This entry features one T cell receptor beta chain sequence. Its matching antigen is unknown. The source of the sample is a study of cytomegalovirus exposure and HLA in healthy donors. About the study: From donors who were HLA-typed, an early data release held around 80 million unique TCRs.

The CDR3 consists of 16 residues. CDR1 and CDR2 (germline): LNHDA, SQIVND (reference sequence). Trimming stripped 7 bases from V and 1 base from J, with 17 bases between. Study results and caveats: More clonal expansion characterized HLA-associated TCR beta chains than equally common others in a later analysis. Earlier analysis looked at TCR beta V segments, and most were productive about 90% or about 30% of the time. Cytomegalovirus status was reportedly diagnosed by the classifier with high specificity and sensitivity.

13 Jbeta primers and 60 Vbeta primers were used for the PCR. The repertoire was sequenced with immunoSEQ multiplex PCR; TCRdb's copy has only in-frame clones and lacks some. The data hold about 200,000 clones, with around 77% observed a single time. The sequence was obtained from a woman aged 30 to 39 in good health and CMV-seronegative. The sequenced material came from PBMCs. V and J are TRBV19 and TRBJ1-5; TRBD1 might be the D (5 bases). Here the CDR3 reads CASKLGGARSNQPQHF. DNA of the CDR3: TGTGCCAGTAAGCTAGGAGGGGCTCGGAGCAATCAGCCCCAGCATTTT.